This T cell receptor (beta chain) was sequenced during a study of blood T cells in healthy people across ages. This CDR3 has 16 amino acids. Per germline, CDR1 SGDLS and CDR2 YYNGEE. V dropped 3 bases and J dropped 4; count of bases not matched to a gene: 9. Sample-barcoded 5' priming and a J-beta primer mix drove a second PCR of 7 to 11 cycles. Every cDNA molecule carried a tag from a template-switch adaptor bearing 12 random nucleotides. Each CDR3 protein is one row after TCRdb ran MiXCR on the 5' RACE reads. The data contain 1.5 million to 2 million distinct CDR3 sequences, about 39% of them singletons. This clonotype was counted a single time.

The sequence was collected from a human donor in good health. V is TRBV9 and J is TRBJ1-5; 8 nucleotides align to TRBD1. The sequenced sample was blood. In DNA form, the CDR3 reads TGTGCCAGCAGCGGCGGGGGACAGGTCGTTAATCAGCCCCAGCATTTT. Amino acid sequence: CASSGGGQVVNQPQHF. Looking up the rest from reference TRBV9 and TRBJ1-5 gives the full variable domain: DSGVTQTPKHLITATGQRVTLRCSPRSGDLSVYWYQQSLDQGLQFLIQYYNGEERAKGNILERFSAQQFPDLHSELNLSSLELGDSALYFCASSGGGQVVNQPQHFGDGTRLSIL.